The next 12 T cell receptor beta chains were all read from a single sample in a study of blood T cells in healthy people across ages. Alongside a J-beta primer mix, a sample-barcoded 5' primer served in a second PCR lasting about 7 to 11 cycles. TCRdb fed the 5' RACE reads into MiXCR, producing one record per CDR3 protein. Found here are around 1,000,000 distinct CDR3 sequences, about two fifths of them singletons; the top ten hold around 13%. Sequenced material: blood. The receptors originated from a man between 18 and 29 years old in good health.

This clonotype was recorded many times. The chain recombines TRBV6-1 with TRBJ2-5; no clear D gene. V lost 2 bases and J 0 bases, leaving 13 bases between the germline ends. From germline, CDR1 is MNHNS and CDR2 SASEGT. The CDR3 totals 16 residues. The CDR3 DNA reads as TGTGCCAGCAGTGAATCCGTCCAGGCTGACCAAGAGACCCAGTACTTC. Translation: CASSESVQADQETQYF.

This chain links TRBV4-2 with TRBJ1-6; D call uncertain. In germline, CDR1 is LGHNA, CDR2 YNFKEQ. The CDR3 sequence is 15 residues long. V was pared by 0 bases and J by 7 bases, with 10 bases between. The CDR3 loop is CASSQERAGNSPLHF. CDR3 DNA sequence: TGTGCCAGCAGCCAAGAGAGGGCCGGAAATTCACCCCTCCACTTT.

The chain couples TRBV12-3 or TRBV12-4 to TRBJ2-3, with D hard to call. The CDR3 totals 13 residues. The V and J ends lost 9 bases and 3 bases respectively, with 13 bases between them. CDR3 nucleotide sequence: TGTGCCAGTACAGAGGTGAGTACAGATACGCAGTATTTT. This gives the protein CASTEVSTDTQYF.

This clonotype was found a few times. The chain employs TRBV9 and TRBJ2-5; D unresolved. The CDR3 has 16 amino acids. V was pared by 4 bases and J by 2 bases, with 18 bases between. CDR1 is SGDLS, CDR2 YYNGEE, per germline. This chain's CDR3 is CASSFASRTFQETQYF. DNA of the CDR3: TGTGCCAGCAGCTTCGCATCGCGTACTTTTCAAGAGACCCAGTACTTC.

The sample holds a few counts of this clonotype. The chain links TRBV3-1 to TRBJ1-2, with TRBD1 matching over 7 bases. Losses at the gene ends were 1 base for V and 7 bases for J; bases not matched to a gene: 6. The CDR3 is 14 residues long. Germline CDR1 is LGHDT and CDR2 is YNNKEL (reference sequence). CDR3 DNA sequence: TGTGCCAGCAGCCAAGCTACAGGGGCCTCTGGCTACACCTTC. Translated, it gives CASSQATGASGYTF.

V and J are TRBV5-1 and TRBJ2-2, with a tentative D call TRBD1 (6 bases). The CDR3 loop spans 16 amino acids. The germline V and J ends were trimmed by 4 bases and 1 base, with 14 bases remaining between them. Per the germline V gene, CDR1 is SGHRS and CDR2 is YFSETQ. In nucleotides, the CDR3 is TGCGCCAGCAGCCGGGACCGGACAGAGAACACCGGGGAGCTGTTTTTT. Translated: CASSRDRTENTGELFF.

The rearrangement links TRBV28 to TRBJ1-5; TRBD1 might be the D (5 bases). Germline CDR1 MDHEN, CDR2 SYDVKM. The ends were cut back, 2 bases at V and 6 bases at J, with 14 bases in the middle. CDR3 size: 15 residues. CDR3 coding DNA: TGTGCCAGCAGTTTAAGGCCGGAAAGGGGTCAGCCCCAGCATTTT. Translated: CASSLRPERGQPQHF. The full variable domain, rest sourced from reference TRBV28 and TRBJ1-5, is DVKVTQSSRYLVKRTGEKVFLECVQDMDHENMFWYRQDPGLGLRLIYFSYDVKMKEKGDIPEGYSVSREKKERFSLILESASTNQTSMYLCASSLRPERGQPQHFGDGTRLSIL.

This clonotype is a singleton in its sample. Possible read error: a much larger clone is one base away. The chain has TRBV10-3 and TRBJ2-1; D perhaps matches TRBD1 (6 bases). Trimming left V 3 bases short and J 4 bases short, with 10 bases between. The germline CDR1 and CDR2 sequences are ENHRY and SYGVKD. The CDR3 has 14 amino acids. The CDR3, as DNA: TGTGCCATCAGTGAAGGACAGTTATACAATGAGCAGTTCTTC. Amino acids: CAISEGQLYNEQFF.

V is TRBV4-1 and J is TRBJ1-3; no definite D call. The CDR3 totals 15 residues. V was shortened by 2 bases and J by 0 bases, with 8 bases between the two germline ends. Germline CDR1 is MGHRA and CDR2 is YSYEKL. The CDR3 region is CASSQYDHSGNTIYF. CDR3 coding DNA: TGCGCCAGCAGCCAATACGACCACTCTGGAAACACCATATATTTT.

The gene calls are TRBV20-1 and TRBJ2-7; 7 bases align to TRBD1. CDR1 DFQATT and CDR2 SNEGSKA come from the germline V gene (reference sequence). The length of the CDR3 is 13 residues. Germline trimming cut 0 bases from V and 7 bases from J; bases unmatched to any gene: 6. The DNA of the CDR3 is TGCAGTGCTAGAGAATGGACAGGTAATGAGCAGTACTTC. This gives the protein CSAREWTGNEQYF.

V gene TRBV27 combines with J gene TRBJ1-2; TRBD1 is a possible D gene (5 bases). Trimming shortened V by 4 bases and J by 5 bases, and 14 bases separated the two germline ends. CDR1 and CDR2 from the germline V gene are MNHEY and SMNVEV (reference sequence). The CDR3 loop spans 14 amino acids. In nucleotides, the CDR3 is TGTGCCAGCAGTTGGACTCGGGACGGGTATGGCTACACCTTC. Amino acid sequence: CASSWTRDGYGYTF.

The chain uses TRBV20-1 and TRBJ1-1; no clear D. The ends were cut back, 3 bases at V and 8 bases at J, with 13 bases in the middle. Germline V gives CDR1 DFQATT, CDR2 SNEGSKA (reference sequence). CDR3 length: 12 residues. CDR3 in amino acids: CSARSPTLEAFF. The CDR3 region has the DNA TGCAGTGCTAGGAGCCCAACGCTGGAAGCTTTCTTT.